The 27 T cell receptor beta chains in this list originate from one sample, sequenced in a study of T-cell memory formation after mild COVID-19 (dated by TCRdb to the early 2020s). Library method: 5' RACE. The instrument was an Illumina NovaSeq 6000. TCRdb reprocessed the public reads (quality trimming at Q25 with fastp, clone calling with MiXCR) and kept in-frame beta chains. A single entry per CDR3 protein holds the most common genes and DNA from its merged rows. Across this sample there are around 470,000 distinct CDR3 sequences, with 20% seen only once. Clones ranked in the top ten supply around 8.4% of the sample. Sequenced input: PBMCs or a T cell subset sorted from them (not recorded which). The receptors shown here come from an adult woman who had mild COVID-19 (a few samples of this study predate the infection). The sample titles of this study are shuffled in the database, so cell type and time point are left out; the donor was told from shared clones.

The chain joins TRBV5-1 to TRBJ1-2; 9 bases align to TRBD1. The J segment lost 4 bases and the V segment lost 5 bases, leaving 12 bases of the junction unmatched. The CDR3 length is 16 residues. Looked up from germline, CDR1 is SGHRS and CDR2 is YFSETQ. Written as DNA, the CDR3 is TGCGCCAGCAGGTACAGGGGGCCCTCCTTGGCCTATGGCTACACCTTC. Amino acids: CASRYRGPSLAYGYTF.

This clonotype turned up a few times. The V gene is TRBV5-1, the J gene TRBJ2-3; D call uncertain. The CDR3 loop spans 15 amino acids. In germline, CDR1 is SGHRS, CDR2 YFSETQ. Trimming stripped 0 bases from V and 0 bases from J, with 8 bases between. The CDR3 is CASSLGVTSTDTQYF. The CDR3 nucleotides read TGCGCCAGCAGCTTGGGGGTGACTAGCACAGATACGCAGTATTTT. The full variable domain, rest sourced from reference TRBV5-1 and TRBJ2-3, is KAGVTQTPRYLIKTRGQQVTLSCSPISGHRSVSWYQQTPGQGLQFLFEYFSETQRNKGNFPGRFSGRQFSNSRSEMNVSTLELGDSALYLCASSLGVTSTDTQYFGPGTRLTVL.

This clonotype has only a few counts. The rearrangement joins TRBV12-3 or TRBV12-4 to TRBJ1-4; possible D gene TRBD1, 5 bases. V was shortened by 1 base and J by 8 bases, with 14 bases between the two germline ends. This CDR3 comprises 15 residues. The CDR3 sequence is CASSLVGRQREKLFF. The CDR3 DNA reads TGTGCCAGCAGTTTAGTGGGTCGACAGCGCGAAAAACTGTTTTTT.

The chain employs TRBV27 and TRBJ1-1; D is uncertain. Per germline, CDR1 MNHEY and CDR2 SMNVEV (reference sequence). V lost 5 bases, J lost 1 base, and 11 bases lay in between. The CDR3 has 14 amino acids. CDR3 sequence (DNA): TGTGCCAGCAGTCGCCGGGGAGAGAACACTGAAGCTTTCTTT. Its translation is CASSRRGENTEAFF.

This clonotype came up a few times. V usage is TRBV13 and J usage is TRBJ1-2; no definite D call. Germline-derived CDR1 and CDR2 are PRHDT and FYEKMQ (reference sequence). The V end was cut by 2 bases, the J end by 6 bases, with 13 bases between. The CDR3 has 14 residues. CDR3 amino acids: CASSLLHEKDGYTF. CDR3 DNA sequence: TGTGCCAGCAGCTTACTTCATGAGAAGGATGGCTACACCTTC.

J is TRBJ2-1 and V is TRBV7-9; possibly TRBD2 for D (6 bases). The ends were cut back, 1 base at V and 7 bases at J, with 11 bases in the middle. The CDR3 totals 14 residues. Germline values: CDR1 SEHNR, CDR2 FQNEAQ (reference sequence). The CDR3 nucleotides read TGTGCCAGCAGCTTAGTACTGGGGAGGAATGAGCAGTTCTTC. Translation: CASSLVLGRNEQFF. Full variable domain (rest looked up from reference TRBV7-9 and TRBJ2-1): DTGVSQNPRHKITKRGQNVTFRCDPISEHNRLYWYRQTLGQGPEFLTYFQNEAQLEKSRLLSDRFSAERPKGSFSTLEIQRTEQGDSAMYLCASSLVLGRNEQFFGPGTRLTVL.

The chain couples TRBV12-3 or TRBV12-4 to TRBJ1-1, with a tentative D call TRBD1 (6 bases). This CDR3 is built from 15 residues. V lost 5 bases to trimming and J lost 3 bases, with 16 bases between them. CDR3 residues: CASSPYGTGYTEAFF. CDR3 in DNA: TGTGCCAGCAGTCCCTATGGAACAGGGTACACTGAAGCTTTCTTT.

The chain recombines TRBV19 with TRBJ1-2; D gene uncertain. The CDR3 has 12 residues. CDR1 is LNHDA, CDR2 SQIVND, per germline (reference sequence). The V end lost 10 bases, the J end lost 3 bases, and 12 bases lay between the germline ends. CDR3: CAIGSWDYGYTF. In DNA form, the CDR3 reads TGTGCCATCGGGTCCTGGGACTATGGCTACACCTTC.

This clonotype appeared many times. The CDR3 is CASSLPTGGAINEQFF. DNA of the CDR3: TGCGCCAGCAGCTTACCTACAGGGGGCGCCATCAATGAGCAGTTCTTC. The chain is built from TRBV5-1 and TRBJ2-1; TRBD1 matches at 9 bases. Germline trimming cut 2 bases from V and 6 bases from J; bases unmatched to any gene: 9. Germline V lookup: CDR1 SGHRS, CDR2 YFSETQ. The CDR3 is 16 residues long.

This chain joins TRBV7-6 and TRBJ1-1, with 7 bases that match TRBD1. Germline-derived CDR1 and CDR2 are SGHVS and FNYEAQ. V lost 4 bases and J lost 0; bases outside the gene matches: 11. The CDR3 sequence is 17 residues long. CDR3 DNA: TGTGCCAGCAGCTCGGGACAGTGGGGGGACATGAACACTGAAGCTTTCTTT. Amino acid sequence: CASSSGQWGDMNTEAFF.

This chain connects TRBV6-2 or TRBV6-3 to TRBJ2-7; possible D gene TRBD2, 6 bases. Germline V gene sequence: CDR1 MNHEY, CDR2 SVGEGT. The CDR3 consists of 13 residues. V was shortened by 10 bases and J by 7 bases, with 20 bases between the two germline ends. The CDR3, as DNA: TGTGCCACCCGAACTGCGGGGCGACTTGAGCAGTACTTC. Translating gives CATRTAGRLEQYF.

J is TRBJ2-1 and V is TRBV7-8; 9 positions agree with TRBD2. J was trimmed by 6 bases and V by 1 base; bases with no gene match: 7. CDR3 size: 16 residues. The V gene's germline CDR1 is SGHVS and CDR2 FQNEAQ. The CDR3 coding sequence is TGTGCCAGCAGCTTAGGGGCTAGCGGGACCTTCAATGAGCAGTTCTTC. Encoded protein: CASSLGASGTFNEQFF.

At least ten counts were recorded for this clonotype. The rearrangement joins TRBV7-9 to TRBJ2-6; D is possibly TRBD1 (6 bases). The CDR3 spans 16 residues. Germline lookup yields CDR1 SEHNR and CDR2 FQNEAQ (reference sequence). V dropped 5 bases and J dropped 0 bases, with 11 bases sitting between them. This chain's CDR3 is CASSGTTRSGANVLTF. CDR3 DNA sequence: TGTGCCAGCAGCGGGACAACCCGCTCTGGGGCCAACGTCCTGACTTTC.

In nucleotides, the CDR3 is TGTGCCAGCAGCCCAGACGCGGGACAGAGTCATTCACCCCTCCACTTT. Translation gives CASSPDAGQSHSPLHF. This chain connects TRBV7-6 to TRBJ1-6; 7 bases are shared with TRBD1. The length of the CDR3 is 16 residues. J was trimmed by 8 bases and V by 5 bases; bases with no gene match: 12. Germline lookup yields CDR1 SGHVS and CDR2 FNYEAQ. Full variable domain (outside the CDR3, taken from reference TRBV7-6 and TRBJ1-6): GAGVSQSPRYKVTKRGQDVALRCDPISGHVSLYWYRQALGQGPEFLTYFNYEAQQDKSGLPNDRFSAERPEGSISTLTIQRTEQRDSAMYRCASSPDAGQSHSPLHFGNGTRLTVT.

This clonotype appeared many times. The V and J genes are TRBV12-3 or TRBV12-4 and TRBJ2-1; D gene ambiguous. V was pared by 5 bases and J by 8 bases, with 13 bases between. The CDR3 consists of 13 residues. CDR3 DNA: TGTGCCAGCAGTGGCCCCCAAGGCGATGAGCAGTTCTTC. Encoded protein: CASSGPQGDEQFF.

In this sample, this clonotype turned up a few times. The chain links TRBV18 to TRBJ1-2; D ambiguous. The V end was cut by 0 bases, the J end by 4 bases, with 9 bases between. Looked up from germline, CDR1 is KGHSH and CDR2 is LQKENI. The CDR3 loop spans 14 amino acids. The CDR3 sequence is CASSPPGFGYGYTF. The CDR3 DNA is TGTGCCAGCTCACCACCGGGTTTTGGCTATGGCTACACCTTC.

This chain uses TRBV20-1 with TRBJ1-6, with D possibly matching TRBD1 (6 bases). Germline CDR1 and CDR2: DFQATT and SNEGSKA (reference sequence). The CDR3 covers 14 residues. V was cut by 3 bases and J by 6 bases, with 12 bases left in between. CDR3 bases: TGCAGTGCTAGCCGGGACACCCTTAATTCACCCCTCCACTTT. It encodes CSASRDTLNSPLHF.

V gene TRBV24-1 combines with J gene TRBJ1-2; 9 nucleotides line up with TRBD1. V dropped 4 bases and J dropped 6; count of bases not matched to a gene: 8. This CDR3 comprises 15 residues. Germline V gene sequence: CDR1 KGHDR, CDR2 SFDVKD. The CDR3, as DNA: TGTGCCACCAGTGAACGAACCGGGACAGGGAATGGCTACACCTTC. Residues: CATSERTGTGNGYTF.

This clonotype has a handful of counts. The chain links TRBV7-9 to TRBJ2-1; D gene ambiguous. CDR3 length equals 13 residues. Germline V gene lookup returns CDR1 SEHNR and CDR2 FQNEAQ (reference sequence). Trimming left V 5 bases short and J 7 bases short, with 12 bases between. CDR3 protein: CASSPRLNNEQFF. CDR3 nucleotide sequence: TGTGCCAGCAGCCCACGCCTCAATAATGAGCAGTTCTTC.

A few counts support this clonotype. The chain carries TRBV15 and TRBJ2-1, with TRBD2 identical over 10 bases. This CDR3 is 13 amino acids long. Trimming took 10 bases from V and 7 from J; bases not matched to a gene: 7. Per germline, CDR1 LNHNV and CDR2 YYDKDF (reference sequence). The CDR3 loop is CAIERGGRNEQFF. CDR3 DNA sequence: TGTGCCATCGAGCGGGGGGGCCGGAATGAGCAGTTCTTC.

The chain joins TRBV5-4 to TRBJ2-1, with 8 bases aligning to TRBD2. The germline V gene has CDR1 SGHNT and CDR2 YYREEE (reference sequence). The CDR3 is 15 amino acids. V shed 4 bases, J shed 3 bases, and the junction held 6 bases outside the gene matches. In DNA, the CDR3 is TGTGCCAGCAGCAGCTTTAGCGGGAACTACAATGAGCAGTTCTTC. It codes for CASSSFSGNYNEQFF.

The chain uses TRBV7-2 and TRBJ2-2, with TRBD1 matching over 8 bases. With V trimmed by 4 bases and J by 3 bases, 10 bases remained unmatched. The CDR3 length is 17 residues. The germline V gene has CDR1 SGHTA and CDR2 FQGNSA. CDR3 DNA: TGTGCCAGCAGCTCCTCATCCGGGACAGGTTACACCGGGGAGCTGTTTTTT. This translates into CASSSSSGTGYTGELFF.

This clonotype was detected only a few times. The chain couples TRBV2 to TRBJ2-1; D is undetermined. V lost 1 base to trimming and J lost 8 bases, with 9 bases between them. This CDR3 is built from 13 residues. Germline V gene sequence: CDR1 SNHLY, CDR2 FYNNEI. The CDR3 nucleotides read TGTGCCAGCAGTGAAGTAGCAGTAGATGAGCAGTTCTTC. Translating gives CASSEVAVDEQFF.

This clonotype was seen a few times. V gene TRBV5-6 combines with J gene TRBJ2-2; a possible D gene is TRBD1 (6 bases). Germline CDR1 and CDR2: SGHDT and YYEEEE. V was shortened by 4 bases and J by 4 bases, with 14 bases between the two germline ends. This CDR3 region has 15 residues. The CDR3 sequence is CASSPWDILTGELFF. The DNA for the CDR3 is TGTGCCAGCAGCCCTTGGGACATACTCACCGGGGAGCTGTTTTTT. The entire variable domain, with the rest obtained from reference TRBV5-6 and TRBJ2-2, is as follows: DAGVTQSPTHLIKTRGQQVTLRCSPKSGHDTVSWYQQALGQGPQFIFQYYEEEERQRGNFPDRFSGHQFPNYSSELNVNALLLGDSALYLCASSPWDILTGELFFGEGSRLTVL.

This clonotype was picked up a small number of times. The chain has TRBV7-9 and TRBJ2-7, with no clear D. Germline CDR1 is SEHNR and CDR2 is FQNEAQ (reference sequence). The V gene lost 0 bases and the J gene lost 9 bases, with 12 bases spanning the gap. CDR3 length: 13 residues. Here the CDR3 reads CASSLAAVERQYF. For the CDR3, the DNA is TGTGCCAGCAGCTTAGCCGCGGTCGAAAGGCAGTACTTC.

This clonotype has a count of ten or more. The V and J genes are TRBV20-1 and TRBJ2-3, with D unclear. The CDR3 consists of 10 residues. V was pared by 6 bases and J by 7 bases, with 8 bases between. Germline assignment: CDR1 DFQATT and CDR2 SNEGSKA (reference sequence). This chain's CDR3 is CSASRNTQYF. The CDR3 coding sequence is TGCAGTGCCTCAAGAAATACGCAGTATTTT.

This clonotype was observed a handful of times. V and J are TRBV6-5 and TRBJ1-6; TRBD1 agrees at 7 bases. V dropped 6 bases and J dropped 5; count of bases not matched to a gene: 7. The CDR3 is 15 amino acids. Germline V gene sequence: CDR1 MNHEY, CDR2 SVGAGI. The CDR3 spells CASRRGTENNSPLHF. The CDR3 DNA is TGTGCCAGCAGACGAGGGACAGAGAATAATTCACCCCTCCACTTT.